These 21 T cell receptor beta chains share one sample of origin, sequenced in a study of cytomegalovirus exposure and HLA in healthy donors. A multiplex PCR was run with 60 Vbeta primers and 13 Jbeta primers. TCRdb's table, derived via immunoSEQ multiplex PCR, lists solely in-frame clones and lacks some. This repertoire comprises roughly 120,000 clones; its ten largest clones make up roughly 2.7%. Sequenced material: PBMCs. The receptor source for this set is a man aged 25 to 45 in good health and CMV-seronegative.

CDR3 sequence: CASSATRDETQYF. The CDR3 coding sequence is TGTGCCAGCAGTGCGACGCGGGACGAGACCCAGTACTTC. The chain carries TRBV6-1 and TRBJ2-5, with D possibly being TRBD2 (6 bases). The CDR3 sequence is 13 residues long. Trimming left V 4 bases short and J 5 bases short, with 11 bases between. Germline CDR1 MNHNS, CDR2 SASEGT.

On this clone: A read error may produce the germline difference seen at one junction end. The gene calls are TRBV19 and TRBJ2-7, with 9 bases lining up with TRBD2. Germline loops: CDR1 LNHDA, CDR2 SQIVND (reference sequence). The CDR3 has 15 amino acids. CDR3 nucleotide sequence: TGTGCCAGTAGTTTAGATAGCGGGAGCGAATACGAGCAGTACTTC. This translates into CASSLDSGSEYEQYF.

The V gene is TRBV7-3, the J gene TRBJ2-5; maybe TRBD1 (6 bases). The CDR3 runs 14 residues. Germline V gives CDR1 SGHTA, CDR2 FQGTGA. V was shortened by 2 bases and J by 0 bases, with 7 bases between the two germline ends. The CDR3 DNA sequence: TGTGCCAGCAGCTTACAGGGGTACCAAGAGACCCAGTACTTC. The encoded protein is CASSLQGYQETQYF.

This chain uses TRBV9 with TRBJ2-5; perhaps TRBD2 as D (7 bases). This CDR3 has 14 amino acids. The V end lost 6 bases, the J end lost 5 bases, and 17 bases lay between the germline ends. Germline lookup yields CDR1 SGDLS and CDR2 YYNGEE. CDR3 sequence reads: CASTLGSGGETQYF. The CDR3 bases are TGTGCCAGCACCTTGGGTTCGGGGGGCGAGACCCAGTACTTC.

This chain joins TRBV5-1 and TRBJ2-7; TRBD2 agrees at 8 bases. The CDR3 is 14 amino acids. Germline V gives CDR1 SGHRS, CDR2 YFSETQ. V lost 0 bases to trimming and J lost 7 bases; unmatched junction nucleotides: 6. CDR3 loop: CASSLDGRGWEQYF. The DNA of the CDR3 is TGCGCCAGCAGCTTGGACGGGAGGGGTTGGGAGCAGTACTTC.

This chain connects TRBV10-3 to TRBJ2-1, with a tentative D call TRBD2 (5 bases). Per germline, CDR1 ENHRY and CDR2 SYGVKD. This CDR3 has 14 residues. V lost 6 bases, J lost 4 bases, and 13 bases lay in between. The CDR3 coding sequence is TGTGCCATCAGCCCCCTGGGAGTGTACAATGAGCAGTTCTTC. This sequence encodes CAISPLGVYNEQFF.

CDR3 amino acids: CASSLTGDSTDTQYF. The CDR3 DNA reads TGTGCCAGCAGCTTGACGGGGGATAGCACAGATACGCAGTATTTT. The rearrangement links TRBV5-4 to TRBJ2-3, with D possibly being TRBD2 (6 bases). Germline CDR1 reads SGHNT; CDR2 reads YYREEE (reference sequence). The CDR3 spans 15 residues. The V end lost 1 base, the J end lost 0 bases, and 9 bases lay between the germline ends. The complete variable domain, with remaining parts taken from reference TRBV5-4 and TRBJ2-3, reads ETGVTQSPTHLIKTRGQQVTLRCSSQSGHNTVSWYQQALGQGPQFIFQYYREEENGRGNFPPRFSGLQFPNYSSELNVNALELDDSALYLCASSLTGDSTDTQYFGPGTRLTVL.

The chain links TRBV9 to TRBJ2-5; 8 bases are a match to TRBD2. J gave up 0 bases and V 0 bases, and 10 bases lay outside the gene matches. Germline values: CDR1 SGDLS, CDR2 YYNGEE. The CDR3 length is 18 residues. In nucleotides, the CDR3 is TGTGCCAGCAGCGTAGCTACGGGTGGTAGCGGGAACCAAGAGACCCAGTACTTC. The encoded protein is CASSVATGGSGNQETQYF.

The chain is built from TRBV6-5 and TRBJ2-5; D may be TRBD2 (6 bases). The J call may be incorrect, as the DNA end agrees better with TRBJ2-7. The CDR3 sequence is 14 residues long. Germline lookup yields CDR1 MNHEY and CDR2 SVGAGI. This CDR3 reads CASSASGFTYEQYF. The DNA of the CDR3 is TGTGCCAGCAGCGCAAGCGGGTTCACCTACGAGCAGTACTTC.

This chain connects TRBV25-1 to TRBJ1-1, with D possibly TRBD1 on 6 matching bases. CDR1 MGHDK and CDR2 SYGVNS come from the germline V gene. CDR3 length equals 12 residues. Trimming stripped 7 bases from V and 7 bases from J, with 13 bases between. The chain's CDR3 is CASITGIGEAFF. For the CDR3, the DNA is TGTGCCAGCATAACAGGGATTGGTGAAGCTTTCTTT.

The chain joins TRBV13 to TRBJ2-7; 10 bases match TRBD1. J gave up 5 bases and V 6 bases, and 7 bases lay outside the gene matches. This CDR3 is built from 14 residues. Germline loops: CDR1 PRHDT, CDR2 FYEKMQ (reference sequence). The CDR3 region has the DNA TGTGCCAGCAGTTGGGGACAGGGGATCGACGAGCAGTACTTC. It is translated as CASSWGQGIDEQYF.

The chain combines TRBV4-3 with TRBJ2-7, with a tentative D call TRBD1 (5 bases). CDR1 is LGHNA and CDR2 is YSLEER in the germline V gene. CDR3 size: 13 residues. With 1 base removed from V and 5 bases from J, the gap between germline ends came to 9 bases. CDR3 bases: TGCGCCAGCAGCCAAGCCCCCAGGGACGAGCAGTACTTC. The encoded protein is CASSQAPRDEQYF.

The chain combines TRBV28 with TRBJ1-3, with unresolved D. Germline CDR1 MDHEN, CDR2 SYDVKM. This CDR3 spans 15 amino acids. V lost 4 bases to trimming and J lost 1 base, with 11 bases between them. Here the CDR3 DNA reads TGTGCCAGCAGTTCCCCCCCCGGTTCTGGAAACACCATATATTTT. This translates into CASSSPPGSGNTIYF. Full variable domain (missing parts from reference TRBV28 and TRBJ1-3): DVKVTQSSRYLVKRTGEKVFLECVQDMDHENMFWYRQDPGLGLRLIYFSYDVKMKEKGDIPEGYSVSREKKERFSLILESASTNQTSMYLCASSSPPGSGNTIYFGEGSWLTVV.

A remark on this clone: This CDR3 is also generated by other DNA sequences in the sample. V usage is TRBV5-1 and J usage is TRBJ2-1, with 12 bases aligning to TRBD2. The CDR3 is made up of 15 amino acids. Trimming cost V 5 bases and J 4 bases; bases outside gene matches: 4. Germline V gene data show CDR1 as SGHRS and CDR2 as YFSETQ. The CDR3: CASSHGLAGYNEQFF. CDR3 DNA: TGCGCCAGCAGTCACGGACTAGCGGGGTACAATGAGCAGTTCTTC.

The chain couples TRBV5-8 to TRBJ2-5; 7 nucleotides line up with TRBD2. J was trimmed by 0 bases and V by 0 bases; bases with no gene match: 11. Germline CDR1 SGHTS, CDR2 YDEGEE. This CDR3 comprises 18 residues. CDR3 coding DNA: TGTGCCAGCAGCTTGGAGGGAGCGGGACTCTCGTACCAAGAGACCCAGTACTTC. Protein: CASSLEGAGLSYQETQYF.

Here the CDR3 reads CASSPSGIFTDTQYF. CDR3 DNA: TGTGCCAGCTCACCGAGCGGGATCTTCACAGATACGCAGTATTTT. The V and J genes are TRBV18 and TRBJ2-3, with TRBD2 identical over 7 bases. J gave up 2 bases and V 3 bases, and 5 bases lay outside the gene matches. Germline CDR1 reads KGHSH; CDR2 reads LQKENI. CDR3 length: 15 amino acids.

This sequence joins TRBV5-1 and TRBJ1-1, with 9 bases matching TRBD1. The trim removed 6 bases at V and 1 base at J, leaving 1 base unmatched. The CDR3 has 13 residues. The germline CDR1 and CDR2 sequences are SGHRS and YFSETQ. CDR3 sequence reads: CASTGQGNTEAFF. For the CDR3, the DNA is TGCGCCAGCACGGGACAGGGGAACACTGAAGCTTTCTTT.

The V and J genes are TRBV9 and TRBJ2-1, with 9 bases matching TRBD1. This CDR3 is 17 amino acids long. V shed 0 bases, J shed 8 bases, and the junction held 12 bases outside the gene matches. Per germline, CDR1 SGDLS and CDR2 YYNGEE. The CDR3 DNA sequence: TGTGCCAGCAGCGTAGAGGGGACAGGGTCTACATTGGATGAGCAGTTCTTC. This gives the protein CASSVEGTGSTLDEQFF. Based on the CDR3 plus reference TRBV9 and TRBJ2-1, the full variable domain is DSGVTQTPKHLITATGQRVTLRCSPRSGDLSVYWYQQSLDQGLQFLIQYYNGEERAKGNILERFSAQQFPDLHSELNLSSLELGDSALYFCASSVEGTGSTLDEQFFGPGTRLTVL.

V is TRBV5-1 and J is TRBJ1-1; 8 bases are shared with TRBD1. Looked up from germline, CDR1 is SGHRS and CDR2 is YFSETQ. V gave up 4 bases and J gave up 10 bases; unmatched junction bases: 9. The CDR3 length is 13 residues. CDR3 in amino acids: CASSIGQGQGAFF. The CDR3 DNA reads TGCGCCAGCAGCATTGGACAGGGCCAAGGAGCTTTCTTT.

The V gene is TRBV28, the J gene TRBJ2-5; 8 bases map to TRBD2. The CDR3 is 14 residues long. CDR1 is MDHEN and CDR2 is SYDVKM in the germline V gene. V trimming: 3 bases; J trimming: 3 bases; junction bases outside the gene matches: 3. CDR3 amino acids: CASSFPAGEETQYF. The CDR3 bases are TGTGCCAGCAGTTTCCCAGCGGGGGAAGAGACCCAGTACTTC.

The chain is built from TRBV18 and TRBJ2-1; tentative D call: TRBD2 (6 bases). Germline CDR1 KGHSH, CDR2 LQKENI. This CDR3 comprises 14 residues. Trimming pared 4 bases from V and 2 bases from J, leaving 9 bases between. CDR3 loop: CASSRAGAYNEQFF. DNA of the CDR3: TGTGCCAGCTCACGAGCGGGCGCCTACAATGAGCAGTTCTTC.